This TCR beta chain derives from a study of cytomegalovirus exposure and HLA in healthy donors. Study-wide points: A later analysis showed TCR association rates differing by HLA locus, peaking at DRB1 and lowest at HLA-C. Cytomegalovirus association was assigned to around 150 TCR beta chains. Reportedly, HLA-A and HLA-B alleles of most subjects were accurately predicted from TCR beta.

This CDR3 is built from 19 residues. The V and J ends lost 1 base and 3 bases, in that order; junction bases with no gene match: 14. Germline V lookup: CDR1 SGHNT, CDR2 YYREEE (reference sequence). The PCR had 60 Vbeta and 13 Jbeta primers. Sequencing used immunoSEQ multiplex PCR; TCRdb keeps in-frame clones, though not all of them. Among about 160,000 clones listed, 70% to 80% were seen once. To note about this clone: Its matching antigen is unknown.

Sample: PBMCs. The source of this sequence is a man under 40 in good health and CMV-seronegative. This chain links TRBV5-4 with TRBJ2-1; 9 bases agree with TRBD2. In DNA, the CDR3 is TGTGCCAGCAGCTTGTCAGGGGTGCGGGGGGGATTTCTCTACAATGAGCAGTTCTTC. Translating gives CASSLSGVRGGFLYNEQFF.